The rows below give T cell receptor beta chains drawn from one sample of a study of T cells in Graves' hyperthyroidism and ophthalmopathy. TCRdb fed the multiplex PCR reads into MiXCR, producing one record per CDR3 protein. Among 340,000 or so distinct CDR3 sequences listed, around 23% were seen once. The sequenced sample was blood. Every receptor here comes from a woman between 45 and 65 years old with Graves' hyperthyroidism. The CDR3 runs from the conserved cysteine through the conserved F or W. Each record gives: clone size, D gene, J gene, V gene, CDR3 DNA, CDR3 protein. D genes are given only for firm matches. The size of a clone is reported for some rows only, either as once, few or many, or as a class for expanded clones.

clone size: many
D gene: TRBD2
J gene: TRBJ2-2
V gene: TRBV7-3
CDR3 DNA: TGTGCCAGCAGCCGGGACTACAACACCGGGGAGCTGTTTTTT
CDR3 protein: CASSRDYNTGELFF

clone size: many
D gene: .
J gene: TRBJ1-6
V gene: TRBV6-1
CDR3 DNA: TGTGCCAGCAGTGAATGGATGAGGTCCTATAATTCACCCCTCCACTTT
CDR3 protein: CASSEWMRSYNSPLHF

clone size: .
D gene: .
J gene: TRBJ1-2
V gene: TRBV5-1
CDR3 DNA: TGCGCCAGCAGGGTAAACGGGGTTCAGAACTATGGCTACACCTTC
CDR3 protein: CASRVNGVQNYGYTF

clone size: .
D gene: TRBD2
J gene: TRBJ2-7
V gene: TRBV28
CDR3 DNA: TGTGCCAGCAGTCCGTGGATGGGACTAGCGGGCCAAGGGGGGCTCTCCTACGAGCAGTACTTC
CDR3 protein: CASSPWMGLAGQGGLSYEQYF

clone size: .
D gene: .
J gene: TRBJ1-2
V gene: TRBV6-6
CDR3 DNA: TGTGCCAGCAGTTACGGGGGGAAGGATGGCTACACCTTC
CDR3 protein: CASSYGGKDGYTF

clone size: many
D gene: .
J gene: TRBJ1-1
V gene: TRBV29-1
CDR3 DNA: TGCAGCGTTGACAAGGGGTTGAACACTGAAGCTTTCTTT
CDR3 protein: CSVDKGLNTEAFF

clone size: few
D gene: .
J gene: TRBJ1-6
V gene: TRBV30
CDR3 DNA: TGTGCCTGGAGGGAACAGGGTAGTGGTTCACCCCTCCACTTT
CDR3 protein: CAWREQGSGSPLHF

clone size: .
D gene: .
J gene: TRBJ1-4
V gene: TRBV10-3
CDR3 DNA: TGTGCCATCAGTGCGAGACAGCAATTTGGAAAACTGTTTTTT
CDR3 protein: CAISARQQFGKLFF

clone size: .
D gene: .
J gene: TRBJ1-2
V gene: TRBV20-1
CDR3 DNA: TGCAGTGCTAGAATTGGGGGGGGCTACACCTTC
CDR3 protein: CSARIGGGYTF

clone size: .
D gene: .
J gene: TRBJ2-5
V gene: TRBV18
CDR3 DNA: TGTGCCGGCTCACGGGAAGAGACCCAGTACTTC
CDR3 protein: CAGSREETQYF

clone size: few
D gene: .
J gene: TRBJ2-3
V gene: TRBV7-3
CDR3 DNA: TGTGCCAGCAGCCCCTGGGCAGGGGGGACAGATACGCAGTATTTT
CDR3 protein: CASSPWAGGTDTQYF

clone size: .
D gene: TRBD1
J gene: TRBJ1-4
V gene: TRBV28
CDR3 DNA: TGTGCCAGCAGTTTGGCAGGGGGGGATGAAAAACTGTTTTTT
CDR3 protein: CASSLAGGDEKLFF

clone size: .
D gene: TRBD1
J gene: TRBJ2-1
V gene: TRBV12-3/TRBV12-4
CDR3 DNA: TGTGCCAGCAGACAGGGGTACAATGAGCAGTTCTTC
CDR3 protein: CASRQGYNEQFF

clone size: many
D gene: TRBD2
J gene: TRBJ2-7
V gene: TRBV20-1
CDR3 DNA: TGCAGTGCTAGAGAAGGTACGGGAGGCGGCTACGAGCAGTACTTC
CDR3 protein: CSAREGTGGGYEQYF

clone size: few
D gene: .
J gene: TRBJ1-5
V gene: TRBV6-2/TRBV6-3
CDR3 DNA: TGTGCCAGCACCGACGCGCGCCGGGAAGCCCAGCATTTT
CDR3 protein: CASTDARREAQHF

clone size: .
D gene: .
J gene: TRBJ2-3
V gene: TRBV10-3
CDR3 DNA: TGTGCCAGGACCTTGGATACGCAGTATTTT
CDR3 protein: CARTLDTQYF

clone size: many
D gene: TRBD2
J gene: TRBJ2-1
V gene: TRBV7-2
CDR3 DNA: TGTGCCAGCAGCTTAGTGCGGGGGGCCGGCTACAATGAGCAGTTCTTC
CDR3 protein: CASSLVRGAGYNEQFF

clone size: many
D gene: .
J gene: TRBJ2-3
V gene: TRBV7-2
CDR3 DNA: TGTGCCAGCAGCTCGGGGTCGGGACTCTTCGGGACGCAGTATTTT
CDR3 protein: CASSSGSGLFGTQYF

clone size: many
D gene: TRBD2
J gene: TRBJ2-5
V gene: TRBV9
CDR3 DNA: TGTGCCAGCAGCGTAAGGTCGAGCGGGAGTTCGGAGACCCAGTACTTC
CDR3 protein: CASSVRSSGSSETQYF

clone size: .
D gene: .
J gene: TRBJ2-3
V gene: TRBV4-1
CDR3 DNA: TGCGCCAGCAGCCAAGTTGGAGGGGGCTTGGCAGATACGCAGTATTTT
CDR3 protein: CASSQVGGGLADTQYF

clone size: many
D gene: .
J gene: TRBJ2-2
V gene: TRBV7-8
CDR3 DNA: TGTGCCAGCAGCCAGGACACCCCCGGGGAGCTGTTTTTT
CDR3 protein: CASSQDTPGELFF

clone size: many
D gene: .
J gene: TRBJ2-3
V gene: TRBV3-1
CDR3 DNA: TGTGCCAGCAGCCAAGATATCGCGACACCCCGCACAGATACGCAGTATTTT
CDR3 protein: CASSQDIATPRTDTQYF

clone size: few
D gene: .
J gene: TRBJ2-7
V gene: TRBV29-1
CDR3 DNA: TGCAGCGTTGGCCTTAGCGAGCAGTACTTC
CDR3 protein: CSVGLSEQYF

clone size: many
D gene: .
J gene: TRBJ2-3
V gene: TRBV12-3/TRBV12-4
CDR3 DNA: TGTGCCAGCAGTTTTAGAGGTACAGATACGCAGTATTTT
CDR3 protein: CASSFRGTDTQYF

clone size: many
D gene: .
J gene: TRBJ1-1
V gene: TRBV11-2
CDR3 DNA: TGTGCCAGCAGCTCGCCGGGACAAAACACTGAAGCTTTCTTT
CDR3 protein: CASSSPGQNTEAFF

clone size: few
D gene: TRBD2
J gene: TRBJ2-7
V gene: TRBV20-1
CDR3 DNA: TGCAGTGCTCCGGGGACTAGCGGGTATTCCTACGAGCAGTACTTC
CDR3 protein: CSAPGTSGYSYEQYF

clone size: many
D gene: TRBD1
J gene: TRBJ1-2
V gene: TRBV24-1
CDR3 DNA: TGTGCCACGGCCCGAGGGGGCGAGAACGGCTACACCTTC
CDR3 protein: CATARGGENGYTF

clone size: many
D gene: TRBD1
J gene: TRBJ1-1
V gene: TRBV9
CDR3 DNA: TGTGCCAGCAGCGGGGAGAGGGGGCTCACTGAAGCTTTCTTT
CDR3 protein: CASSGERGLTEAFF

clone size: few
D gene: .
J gene: TRBJ1-4
V gene: TRBV6-1
CDR3 DNA: TGTGCCAGCAGTGAAGCAACAGGTTCAACTAATGAAAAACTGTTTTTT
CDR3 protein: CASSEATGSTNEKLFF

clone size: many
D gene: .
J gene: TRBJ2-7
V gene: TRBV30
CDR3 DNA: TGTGCCTGGAGAGGGGCAGGGAGGAACGAGCAGTACTTC
CDR3 protein: CAWRGAGRNEQYF

clone size: .
D gene: .
J gene: TRBJ1-2
V gene: TRBV4-1
CDR3 DNA: TGCGCCAGCAGCCAAGTTTCCGGGACCGGCAATGGCTACACCTTC
CDR3 protein: CASSQVSGTGNGYTF

clone size: .
D gene: TRBD1
J gene: TRBJ1-3
V gene: TRBV6-5
CDR3 DNA: TGTGCCAGCAGTTACACCAGACAGGGGGGCTCTGGAAACACCATATATTTT
CDR3 protein: CASSYTRQGGSGNTIYF

clone size: .
D gene: .
J gene: TRBJ1-4
V gene: TRBV14
CDR3 DNA: TGTGCCAGCAGCCAAGTACGGCAGGGCTTGCATGAAAAACTGTTTTTT
CDR3 protein: CASSQVRQGLHEKLFF

clone size: many
D gene: .
J gene: TRBJ2-1
V gene: TRBV3-1
CDR3 DNA: TGTGCCAGCAGCCTTAGCACGACCTACAATGAGCAGTTCTTC
CDR3 protein: CASSLSTTYNEQFF

clone size: many
D gene: .
J gene: TRBJ2-1
V gene: TRBV3-1
CDR3 DNA: TGTGCCAGCAGCCAAGTCGCTAGCCACAATGAGCAGTTCTTC
CDR3 protein: CASSQVASHNEQFF

clone size: many
D gene: .
J gene: TRBJ1-1
V gene: TRBV12-3/TRBV12-4
CDR3 DNA: TGTGCCAGCCGTCCCCAGGAGACCTCGAACACTGAAGCTTTCTTT
CDR3 protein: CASRPQETSNTEAFF

clone size: .
D gene: TRBD2
J gene: TRBJ2-1
V gene: TRBV19
CDR3 DNA: TGTGCCAGAGTGCAGAGGACTAGCGCCAATGAGCAGTTCTTC
CDR3 protein: CARVQRTSANEQFF

clone size: many
D gene: TRBD1
J gene: TRBJ2-5
V gene: TRBV2
CDR3 DNA: TGTGCCAGCAGGCCCTCTCCAGGGGGTCGTGGGGAGACCCAGTACTTC
CDR3 protein: CASRPSPGGRGETQYF

clone size: .
D gene: .
J gene: TRBJ1-6
V gene: TRBV6-1
CDR3 DNA: TGTGCCAGCACACCCCTCAAGAATTCACCCCTCCACTTT
CDR3 protein: CASTPLKNSPLHF

clone size: many
D gene: .
J gene: TRBJ1-2
V gene: TRBV12-3/TRBV12-4
CDR3 DNA: TGTGCCAGCAGTCCGCGAACTTCCAGGGACCAAAACTATGGCTACACCTTC
CDR3 protein: CASSPRTSRDQNYGYTF

clone size: .
D gene: TRBD1
J gene: TRBJ1-2
V gene: TRBV6-2/TRBV6-3
CDR3 DNA: TGTGCCAGCAGTTTAAACCGACAGGGAGGTCGCTACACCTTC
CDR3 protein: CASSLNRQGGRYTF

clone size: .
D gene: .
J gene: TRBJ2-1
V gene: TRBV20-1
CDR3 DNA: TGCAGTGCTAGAGGACAGATCTCCTACAATGAGCAGTTCTTC
CDR3 protein: CSARGQISYNEQFF

clone size: few
D gene: TRBD1
J gene: TRBJ2-5
V gene: TRBV3-1
CDR3 DNA: TGTGCCAGCAGCCAAGGAGGGGGCGGTGAGACCCAGTACTTC
CDR3 protein: CASSQGGGGETQYF

clone size: few
D gene: .
J gene: TRBJ2-1
V gene: TRBV11-1
CDR3 DNA: TGTGCCAGCAGCTTAGCTCTAGGGCGGTCCTACAATGAGCAGTTCTTC
CDR3 protein: CASSLALGRSYNEQFF

clone size: .
D gene: TRBD2
J gene: TRBJ2-3
V gene: TRBV18
CDR3 DNA: TGTGCCAGCTCGGGAAGCGGGGCGGTCACAGATACGCAGTATTTT
CDR3 protein: CASSGSGAVTDTQYF

clone size: .
D gene: .
J gene: TRBJ2-6
V gene: TRBV19
CDR3 DNA: TGTGCCAGTAGTCAGGCGGACAGCCCTTACTCTGGGGCCAACGTCCTGACTTTC
CDR3 protein: CASSQADSPYSGANVLTF

clone size: .
D gene: .
J gene: TRBJ2-1
V gene: TRBV19
CDR3 DNA: TGTGCCAGTAGTATAGCCCAACGCAATGAGCAGTTCTTC
CDR3 protein: CASSIAQRNEQFF

clone size: few
D gene: TRBD2
J gene: TRBJ2-3
V gene: TRBV30
CDR3 DNA: TGTGCCGGAGGGAGACTAGCGGGGCAGTATTTT
CDR3 protein: CAGGRLAGQYF